These T cell receptor beta chains were read from a single sample in a study of blood T cells in healthy people across ages. TCRdb re-derived calls from the 5' RACE reads in MiXCR, one entry per CDR3 protein. Among approximately 1,700,000 distinct CDR3 sequences listed, around 42% were seen once. The sample comprised blood. These receptors originate from a human donor in good health. The CDR3 runs from the conserved cysteine through the conserved F or W. D genes are given only for firm matches. Not every row has a clone size; where given, it reads once, few, many or a size class.

J | D | V | size | CDR3 | DNA
TRBJ1-1 | - | TRBV6-5 | - | CASMGGKYTEAFF | TGTGCCAGCATGGGGGGCAAGTACACTGAAGCTTTCTTT
TRBJ2-7 | TRBD1 | TRBV10-3 | few | CAISENRGYEQYF | TGTGCCATCAGCGAAAACAGGGGGTACGAGCAGTACTTC
TRBJ1-1 | TRBD1 | TRBV5-5 | - | CASSPGGTVNTEAFF | TGTGCCAGCAGCCCGGGGGGGACAGTTAACACTGAAGCTTTCTTT
TRBJ2-4 | TRBD1 | TRBV29-1 | - | CSVLKRTGAKNIQYF | TGCAGCGTTCTGAAGAGGACAGGGGCCAAAAACATTCAGTACTTC
TRBJ2-6 | - | TRBV5-1 | few | CASSLNRESSGANVLTF | TGCGCCAGCAGCTTGAATCGCGAGAGCTCTGGGGCCAACGTCCTGACTTTC
TRBJ2-1 | TRBD1 | TRBV5-1 | few | CASSWGGQGASNEQFF | TGCGCCAGCAGCTGGGGAGGACAGGGGGCGAGCAATGAGCAGTTCTTC
TRBJ2-7 | - | TRBV7-9 | - | CASSLFGGRDHEQYF | TGTGCCAGCAGCTTATTCGGGGGGCGCGACCACGAGCAGTACTTC
TRBJ2-7 | - | TRBV28 | few | CASRPDLYEQYF | TGTGCCAGCAGACCGGACCTCTACGAGCAGTACTTC
TRBJ2-6 | TRBD1 | TRBV9 | few | CASSVEPYRGIGANVLTF | TGTGCCAGCAGCGTAGAACCCTACAGGGGTATTGGGGCCAACGTCCTGACTTTC
TRBJ2-1 | TRBD2 | TRBV3-1 | - | CASSQVGRGAKDEQFF | TGTGCCAGCAGCCAAGTTGGGCGGGGGGCCAAAGATGAGCAGTTCTTC
TRBJ2-1 | - | TRBV7-8 | - | CASSFSLAGNEQFF | TGTGCCAGCAGCTTCAGTCTGGCGGGGAATGAGCAGTTCTTC
TRBJ2-5 | - | TRBV7-2 | few | CASSLMRGSQETQYF | TGTGCCAGCAGCTTAATGAGGGGGTCCCAAGAGACCCAGTACTTC
TRBJ1-4 | - | TRBV20-1 | few | CSAALGAKLFF | TGCAGTGCTGCGCTCGGGGCAAAACTGTTTTTT
TRBJ2-1 | - | TRBV20-1 | - | CSALGGGGLSYNEQFF | TGCAGTGCTTTGGGTGGGGGGGGCCTATCCTACAATGAGCAGTTCTTC
TRBJ2-1 | TRBD1 | TRBV6-5 | few | CASSYSNRGPYNEQFF | TGTGCCAGCAGTTACTCAAACAGGGGACCATACAATGAGCAGTTCTTC
TRBJ2-7 | - | TRBV10-3 | - | CAISESAVYEQYF | TGTGCCATCAGTGAGTCGGCGGTTTACGAGCAGTACTTC
TRBJ1-2 | - | TRBV7-3 | few | CASSLEPRPSYGYTF | TGTGCCAGCAGCTTAGAACCACGGCCTTCCTATGGCTACACCTTC
TRBJ1-4 | - | TRBV5-1 | - | CASSDAGGGNEKLFF | TGCGCCAGCAGCGACGCCGGGGGAGGGAATGAAAAACTGTTTTTT
TRBJ1-1 | TRBD1 | TRBV10-3 | - | CAISESTGQGGKAFF | TGTGCCATCAGTGAGTCGACCGGACAGGGAGGGAAAGCTTTCTTT
TRBJ2-7 | - | TRBV20-1 | few | CSARTGQHLSYEQYF | TGCAGTGCTAGAACAGGGCAGCATCTCTCCTACGAGCAGTACTTC
TRBJ2-1 | - | TRBV11-2 | many | CASSQDRNNEQFF | TGTGCCAGCAGCCAAGACAGGAACAATGAGCAGTTCTTC
TRBJ2-1 | - | TRBV25-1 | few | CANITGFGNEQFF | TGTGCCAACATCACAGGTTTCGGCAATGAGCAGTTCTTC
TRBJ2-3 | TRBD2 | TRBV4-1 | - | CASSQERGQWSGGNTDTQYF | TGCGCCAGCAGCCAAGAGCGGGGGCAATGGAGCGGGGGTAACACAGATACGCAGTATTTT
TRBJ2-5 | - | TRBV6-2/TRBV6-3 | - | CASSLHPGTLTRETQYF | TGTGCCAGCAGCCTTCACCCCGGGACTTTAACGAGAGAGACCCAGTACTTC
TRBJ2-5 | TRBD1 | TRBV29-1 | - | CSVATGGETQYF | TGCAGCGTTGCTACAGGGGGAGAGACCCAGTACTTC
TRBJ2-1 | - | TRBV11-2 | few | CASSRDQWDNEQFF | TGTGCCAGCAGCCGTGACCAGTGGGACAATGAGCAGTTCTTC
TRBJ2-1 | - | TRBV3-1 | - | CASSPVRIRNLNEQFF | TGTGCCAGCTCACCAGTGCGGATCCGCAATCTGAATGAGCAGTTCTTC
TRBJ1-2 | - | TRBV7-8 | - | CASRPSVSNYGYTF | TGTGCCAGCAGGCCGAGTGTGTCTAACTATGGCTACACCTTC
TRBJ2-2 | - | TRBV5-1 | - | CASSFPRGNTEELFF | TGCGCCAGCAGCTTCCCGAGGGGGAACACCGAGGAGCTGTTTTTT
TRBJ1-1 | - | TRBV20-1 | - | CSARDGLYLSPAFF | TGCAGTGCTAGAGATGGGCTTTACCTTTCTCCAGCTTTCTTT
TRBJ2-7 | TRBD1 | TRBV6-1 | - | CASSVGRGRGEQYF | TGTGCCAGCAGTGTTGGCAGGGGGCGAGGGGAGCAGTACTTC
TRBJ2-1 | - | TRBV20-1 | - | CSASTYSNEQFF | TGCAGTGCTAGTACGTATTCCAATGAGCAGTTCTTC
TRBJ2-1 | - | TRBV12-3/TRBV12-4 | many | CASIQGASYNEQFF | TGTGCCAGCATACAGGGTGCGTCATACAATGAGCAGTTCTTC
TRBJ1-6 | - | TRBV3-1 | few | CASSQDYAGPDSPLHF | TGTGCCAGCAGCCAAGACTATGCGGGGCCAGATTCACCCCTCCACTTT
TRBJ1-2 | - | TRBV5-4 | few | CASSFGNRIYGYTF | TGTGCCAGCAGCTTTGGGAATAGGATCTATGGCTACACCTTC
TRBJ2-5 | - | TRBV6-5 | - | CASSYSSGAGNFYGQYF | TGTGCCAGCAGTTACTCCTCTGGGGCGGGGAATTTCTACGGGCAGTACTTC
TRBJ1-2 | TRBD1 | TRBV6-2/TRBV6-3 | few | CASSYLDRISYGYTF | TGTGCCAGCAGTTACCTGGACAGGATCAGCTATGGCTACACCTTC
TRBJ2-2 | - | TRBV4-3 | - | CASSQGRGIKPGELFF | TGCGCCAGCAGCCAAGGCAGGGGTATTAAACCCGGGGAGCTGTTTTTT
TRBJ2-5 | TRBD1 | TRBV10-3 | few | CAISRQGDLGEQYF | TGTGCCATCAGTCGACAGGGGGATTTAGGAGAGCAGTACTTC
TRBJ1-4 | - | TRBV4-1 | - | CASSQGVREKLFF | TGCGCCAGCAGCCAAGGGGTTAGGGAAAAACTGTTTTTT
TRBJ1-5 | - | TRBV6-6 | few | CASSDGSRSQPQHF | TGTGCCAGCAGCGACGGGTCACGAAGTCAGCCCCAGCATTTT
TRBJ1-5 | - | TRBV13 | - | CASSLRVKGNGESQPQHF | TGTGCCAGCAGCTTAAGGGTGAAGGGAAATGGGGAGTCTCAGCCCCAGCATTTT
TRBJ2-7 | TRBD1 | TRBV20-1 | - | CSATRQGASEQYF | TGCAGTGCAACAAGGCAGGGGGCCTCCGAGCAGTACTTC
TRBJ2-6 | TRBD1 | TRBV6-2/TRBV6-3 | - | CASSYPSGGQGFLPGANVLTF | TGTGCCAGCAGTTACCCGTCTGGGGGACAGGGGTTCTTACCTGGGGCCAACGTCCTGACTTTC
TRBJ1-2 | - | TRBV5-5 | - | CASSFRQPNPYGYTF | TGTGCCAGCAGCTTCCGACAGCCCAACCCCTATGGCTACACCTTC
TRBJ2-1 | - | TRBV6-5 | few | CASSYGGLAYNEQFF | TGTGCCAGCAGTTACGGGGGACTGGCCTACAATGAGCAGTTCTTC
TRBJ1-2 | TRBD1 | TRBV7-2 | - | CASSLRTGGHYGYTF | TGTGCCAGCAGCTTAAGAACAGGGGGCCACTATGGCTACACCTTC
TRBJ2-3 | TRBD2 | TRBV20-1 | - | CSASGLAGGPHTDTQYF | TGCAGTGCATCAGGACTAGCGGGGGGGCCCCACACAGATACGCAGTATTTT
TRBJ2-2 | TRBD2 | TRBV7-3 | - | CASSFGGGARDTGELFF | TGTGCCAGCAGCTTTGGCGGGGGGGCGCGCGACACCGGGGAGCTGTTTTTT
TRBJ1-5 | TRBD1 | TRBV2 | many | CASSQGVSNQPQHF | TGTGCCAGCAGCCAGGGGGTTAGCAATCAGCCCCAGCATTTT
TRBJ2-3 | - | TRBV24-1 | - | CATSDPTDRTDTQYF | TGTGCCACCAGTGATCCGACAGACCGCACAGATACGCAGTATTTT
TRBJ2-5 | - | TRBV5-1 | - | CASSSRWGTQETQYF | TGCGCCAGCAGCTCCCGATGGGGGACCCAAGAGACCCAGTACTTC
TRBJ2-5 | TRBD1 | TRBV10-3 | - | CATTRDREETQYF | TGTGCCACGACCCGGGACAGGGAGGAGACCCAGTACTTC
TRBJ1-5 | - | TRBV7-8 | - | CASSLAPGHQPQHF | TGTGCCAGCAGCTTAGCACCGGGGCATCAGCCCCAGCATTTT
TRBJ2-5 | TRBD2 | TRBV20-1 | few | CSAGRLAGGKTQYF | TGCAGTGCTGGAAGACTAGCGGGGGGAAAGACCCAGTACTTC